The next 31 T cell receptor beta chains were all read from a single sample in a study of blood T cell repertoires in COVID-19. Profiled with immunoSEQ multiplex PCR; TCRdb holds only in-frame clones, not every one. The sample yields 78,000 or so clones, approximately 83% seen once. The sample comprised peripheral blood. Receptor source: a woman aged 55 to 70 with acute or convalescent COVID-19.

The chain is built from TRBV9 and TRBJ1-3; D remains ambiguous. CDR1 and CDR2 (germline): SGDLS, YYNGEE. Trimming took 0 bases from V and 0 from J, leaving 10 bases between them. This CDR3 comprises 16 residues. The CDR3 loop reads CASSVVAQVSGNTIYF. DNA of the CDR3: TGTGCCAGCAGCGTAGTTGCCCAGGTCTCTGGAAACACCATATATTTT.

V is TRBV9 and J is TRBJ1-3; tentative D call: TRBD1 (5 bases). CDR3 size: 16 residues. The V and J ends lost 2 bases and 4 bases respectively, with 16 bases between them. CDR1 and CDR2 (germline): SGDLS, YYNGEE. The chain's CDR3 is CASSVAPTGVGNTIYF. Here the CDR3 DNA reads TGTGCCAGCAGCGTGGCCCCCACGGGGGTGGGAAACACCATATATTTT.

Here the CDR3 reads CASSYRTGNSPLHF. DNA for the CDR3: TGTGCCAGCAGTTACAGGACAGGGAATTCACCCCTCCACTTT. This chain uses TRBV6-5 with TRBJ1-6, with 8 bases lining up with TRBD1. CDR1 MNHEY and CDR2 SVGAGI come from the germline V gene. Trimming removed 2 bases from V and 7 bases from J; junction bases left unmatched: 1. The CDR3 runs 14 residues.

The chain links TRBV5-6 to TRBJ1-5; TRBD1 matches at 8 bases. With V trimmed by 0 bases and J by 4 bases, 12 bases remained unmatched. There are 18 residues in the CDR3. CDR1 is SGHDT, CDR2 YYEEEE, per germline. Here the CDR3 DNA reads TGTGCCAGCAGCTTGGGGATCGGACAGGGCCGGCGAAATCAGCCCCAGCATTTT. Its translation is CASSLGIGQGRRNQPQHF.

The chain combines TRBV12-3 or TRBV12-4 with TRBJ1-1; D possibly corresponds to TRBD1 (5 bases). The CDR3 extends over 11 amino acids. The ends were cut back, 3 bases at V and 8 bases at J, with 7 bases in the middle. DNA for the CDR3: TGTGCCAGCAGTTTGGGGCTGGAAGCTTTCTTT. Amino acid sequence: CASSLGLEAFF.

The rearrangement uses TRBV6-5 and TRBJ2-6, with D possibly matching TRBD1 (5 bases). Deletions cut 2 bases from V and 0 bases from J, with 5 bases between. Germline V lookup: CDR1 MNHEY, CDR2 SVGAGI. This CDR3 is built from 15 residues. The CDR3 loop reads CASSYDSSGANVLTF. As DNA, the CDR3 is TGTGCCAGCAGTTACGACAGCTCTGGGGCCAACGTCCTGACTTTC.

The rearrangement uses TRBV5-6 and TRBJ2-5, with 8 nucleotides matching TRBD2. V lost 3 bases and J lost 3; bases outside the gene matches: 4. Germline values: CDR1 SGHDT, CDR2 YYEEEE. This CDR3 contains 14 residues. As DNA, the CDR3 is TGTGCCAGCAGCTCCGCCGGGGGGGAAGAGACCCAGTACTTC. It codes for CASSSAGGEETQYF.

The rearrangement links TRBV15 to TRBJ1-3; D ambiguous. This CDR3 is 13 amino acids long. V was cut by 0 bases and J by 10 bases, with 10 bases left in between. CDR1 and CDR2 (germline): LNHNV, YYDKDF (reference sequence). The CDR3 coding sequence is TGTGCCACCAGCAGAGATTTCGGGGAGACCATATATTTT. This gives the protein CATSRDFGETIYF.

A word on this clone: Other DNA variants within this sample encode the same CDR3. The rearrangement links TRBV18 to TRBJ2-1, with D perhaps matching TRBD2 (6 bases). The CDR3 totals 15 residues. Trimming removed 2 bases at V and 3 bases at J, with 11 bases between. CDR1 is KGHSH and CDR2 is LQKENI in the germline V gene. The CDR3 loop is CASSPGSGGYNEQFF. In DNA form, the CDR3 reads TGTGCCAGCTCACCAGGTAGCGGAGGCTACAATGAGCAGTTCTTC.

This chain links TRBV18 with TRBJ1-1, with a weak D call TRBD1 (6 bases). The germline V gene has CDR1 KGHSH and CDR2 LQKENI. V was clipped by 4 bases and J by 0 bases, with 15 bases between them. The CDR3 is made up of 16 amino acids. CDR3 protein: CASSQGGPQMNTEAFF. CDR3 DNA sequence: TGTGCCAGCTCACAGGGGGGGCCCCAGATGAACACTGAAGCTTTCTTT.

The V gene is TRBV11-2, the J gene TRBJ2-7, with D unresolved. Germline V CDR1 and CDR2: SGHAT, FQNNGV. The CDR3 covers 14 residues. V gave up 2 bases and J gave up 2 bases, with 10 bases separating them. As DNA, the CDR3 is TGTGCCAGCAGCTTAAGTCTCGCAGCCTACGAGCAGTACTTC. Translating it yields CASSLSLAAYEQYF. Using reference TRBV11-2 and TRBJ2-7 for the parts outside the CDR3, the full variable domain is EAGVAQSPRYKIIEKRQSVAFWCNPISGHATLYWYQQILGQGPKLLIQFQNNGVVDDSQLPKDRFSAERLKGVDSTLKIQPAKLEDSAVYLCASSLSLAAYEQYFGPGTRLTVT.

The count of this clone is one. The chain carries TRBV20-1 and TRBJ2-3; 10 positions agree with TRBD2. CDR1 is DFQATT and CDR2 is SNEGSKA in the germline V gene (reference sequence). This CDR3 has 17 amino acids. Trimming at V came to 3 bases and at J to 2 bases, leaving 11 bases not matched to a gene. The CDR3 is CSASIDRSGGNTDTQYF. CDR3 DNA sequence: TGCAGTGCTAGTATTGACCGTAGCGGGGGGAACACAGATACGCAGTATTTT.

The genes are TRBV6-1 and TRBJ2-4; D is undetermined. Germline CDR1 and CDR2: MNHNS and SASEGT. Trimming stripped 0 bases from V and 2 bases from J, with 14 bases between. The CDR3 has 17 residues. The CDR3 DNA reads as TGTGCCAGCAGTGAAGCAGCAGTTAGCTTGCCCAAAAACATTCAGTACTTC. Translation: CASSEAAVSLPKNIQYF.

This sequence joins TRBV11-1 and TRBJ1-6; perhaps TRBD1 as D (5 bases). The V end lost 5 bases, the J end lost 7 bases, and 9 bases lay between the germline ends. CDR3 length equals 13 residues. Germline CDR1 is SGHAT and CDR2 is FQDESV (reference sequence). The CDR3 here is CASSTRTNSPLHF. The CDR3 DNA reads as TGTGCCAGCAGCACGAGGACAAATTCACCCCTCCACTTT.

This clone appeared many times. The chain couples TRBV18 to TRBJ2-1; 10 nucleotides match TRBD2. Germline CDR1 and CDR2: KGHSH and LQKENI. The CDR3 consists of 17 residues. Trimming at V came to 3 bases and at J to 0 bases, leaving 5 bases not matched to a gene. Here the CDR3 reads CASSPPERGGSYNEQFF. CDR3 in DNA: TGTGCCAGCTCACCCCCTGAGCGGGGGGGCTCCTACAATGAGCAGTTCTTC.

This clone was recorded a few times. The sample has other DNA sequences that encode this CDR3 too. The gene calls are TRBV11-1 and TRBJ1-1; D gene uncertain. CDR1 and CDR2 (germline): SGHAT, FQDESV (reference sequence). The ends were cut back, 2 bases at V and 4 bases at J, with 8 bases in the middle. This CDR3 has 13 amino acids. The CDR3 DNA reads TGTGCCAGCAGCTTAAGGCGGGGCACTGAAGCTTTCTTT. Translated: CASSLRRGTEAFF. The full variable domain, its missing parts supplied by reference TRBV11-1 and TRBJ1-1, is EAEVAQSPRYKITEKSQAVAFWCDPISGHATLYWYRQILGQGPELLVQFQDESVVDDSQLPKDRFSAERLKGVDSTLKIQPAELGDSAMYLCASSLRRGTEAFFGQGTRLTVV.

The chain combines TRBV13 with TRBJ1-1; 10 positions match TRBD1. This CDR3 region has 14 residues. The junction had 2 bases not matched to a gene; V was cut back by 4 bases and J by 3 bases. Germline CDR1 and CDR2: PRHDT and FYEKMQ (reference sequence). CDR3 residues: CASSYGQGDTEAFF. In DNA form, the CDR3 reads TGTGCCAGCAGCTACGGACAGGGGGACACTGAAGCTTTCTTT.

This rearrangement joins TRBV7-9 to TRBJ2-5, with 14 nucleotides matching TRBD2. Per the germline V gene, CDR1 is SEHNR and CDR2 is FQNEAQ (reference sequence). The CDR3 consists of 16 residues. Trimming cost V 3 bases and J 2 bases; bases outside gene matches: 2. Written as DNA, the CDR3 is TGTGCCAGCAGCTTGGGGACTAGCGGGGGTCAAGAGACCCAGTACTTC. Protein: CASSLGTSGGQETQYF.

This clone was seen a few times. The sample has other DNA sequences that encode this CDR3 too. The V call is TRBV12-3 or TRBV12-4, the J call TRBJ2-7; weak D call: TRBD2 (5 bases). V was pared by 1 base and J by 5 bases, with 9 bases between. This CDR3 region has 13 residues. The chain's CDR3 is CASSLVGGDEQYF. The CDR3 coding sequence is TGTGCCAGCAGTTTAGTCGGAGGAGACGAGCAGTACTTC.

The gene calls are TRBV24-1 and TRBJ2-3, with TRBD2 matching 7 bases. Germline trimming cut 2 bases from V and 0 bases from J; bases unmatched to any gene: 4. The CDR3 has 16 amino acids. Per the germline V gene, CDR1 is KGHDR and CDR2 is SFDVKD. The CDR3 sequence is CATSDSLRGSTDTQYF. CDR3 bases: TGTGCCACCAGTGATTCGTTGCGGGGGAGCACAGATACGCAGTATTTT.

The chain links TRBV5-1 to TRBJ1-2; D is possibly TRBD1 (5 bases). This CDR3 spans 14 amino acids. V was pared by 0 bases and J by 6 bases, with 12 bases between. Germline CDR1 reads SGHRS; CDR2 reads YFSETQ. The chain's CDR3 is CASSLVGQGNGYTF. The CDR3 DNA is TGCGCCAGCAGCTTGGTAGGGCAGGGAAATGGCTACACCTTC.

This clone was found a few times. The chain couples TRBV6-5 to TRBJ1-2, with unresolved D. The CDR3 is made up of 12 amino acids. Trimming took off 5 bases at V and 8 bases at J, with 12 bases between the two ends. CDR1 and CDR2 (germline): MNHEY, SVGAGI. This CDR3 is CASSQRTGGYTF. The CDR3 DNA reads TGTGCCAGCAGTCAGCGGACGGGAGGCTACACCTTC.

The CDR3 protein is CASGLSTGANYGYTF. CDR3 nucleotide sequence: TGTGCCAGCGGCCTGAGTACAGGGGCTAACTATGGCTACACCTTC. The rearrangement links TRBV6-5 to TRBJ1-2; 7 nucleotides match TRBD1. The CDR3 contains 15 residues. From germline, CDR1 is MNHEY and CDR2 SVGAGI. V lost 8 bases to trimming and J lost 0 bases; unmatched junction nucleotides: 9.

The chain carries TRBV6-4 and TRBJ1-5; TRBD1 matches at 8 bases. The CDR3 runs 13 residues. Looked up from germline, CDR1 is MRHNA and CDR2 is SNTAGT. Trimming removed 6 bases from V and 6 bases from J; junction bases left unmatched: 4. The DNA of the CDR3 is TGTGCCAGCAGATCCACAGGGGGTCAGCCCCAGCATTTT. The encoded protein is CASRSTGGQPQHF.

The CDR3 DNA sequence: TGTGCCAGCAGCGTAGCAGATAGCGGGATCTACGAGCAGTACTTC. Translated: CASSVADSGIYEQYF. V gene TRBV9 combines with J gene TRBJ2-7, with 8 positions matching TRBD2. V was pared by 0 bases and J by 3 bases, with 5 bases of the junction left unmatched. Germline values: CDR1 SGDLS, CDR2 YYNGEE. The length of the CDR3 is 15 residues. Based on the CDR3 plus reference TRBV9 and TRBJ2-7, the full variable domain is DSGVTQTPKHLITATGQRVTLRCSPRSGDLSVYWYQQSLDQGLQFLIQYYNGEERAKGNILERFSAQQFPDLHSELNLSSLELGDSALYFCASSVADSGIYEQYFGPGTRLTVT.

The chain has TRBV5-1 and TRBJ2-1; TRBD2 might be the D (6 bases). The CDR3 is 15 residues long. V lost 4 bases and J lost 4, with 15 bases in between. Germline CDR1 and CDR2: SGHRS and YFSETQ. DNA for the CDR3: TGCGCCAGCAGCCGAACTAGCTACGGTTACAATGAGCAGTTCTTC. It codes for CASSRTSYGYNEQFF.

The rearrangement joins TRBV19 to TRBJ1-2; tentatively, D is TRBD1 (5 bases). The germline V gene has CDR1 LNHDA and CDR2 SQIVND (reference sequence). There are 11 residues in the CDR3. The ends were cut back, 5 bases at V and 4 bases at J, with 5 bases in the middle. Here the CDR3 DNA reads TGTGCCAGTAGTCAGGGCTATGGCTACACCTTC. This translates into CASSQGYGYTF.

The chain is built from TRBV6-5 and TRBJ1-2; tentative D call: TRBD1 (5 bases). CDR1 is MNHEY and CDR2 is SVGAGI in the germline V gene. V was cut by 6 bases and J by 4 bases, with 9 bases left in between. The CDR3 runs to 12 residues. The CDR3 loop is CASRSTGYGYTF. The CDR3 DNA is TGTGCCAGCAGGTCCACAGGCTATGGCTACACCTTC.

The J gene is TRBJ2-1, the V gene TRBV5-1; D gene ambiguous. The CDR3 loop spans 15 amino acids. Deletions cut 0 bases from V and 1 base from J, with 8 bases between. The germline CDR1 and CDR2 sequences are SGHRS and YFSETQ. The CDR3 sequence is CASSLVSASYNEQFF. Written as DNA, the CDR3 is TGCGCCAGCAGCTTGGTCTCAGCGTCCTACAATGAGCAGTTCTTC.

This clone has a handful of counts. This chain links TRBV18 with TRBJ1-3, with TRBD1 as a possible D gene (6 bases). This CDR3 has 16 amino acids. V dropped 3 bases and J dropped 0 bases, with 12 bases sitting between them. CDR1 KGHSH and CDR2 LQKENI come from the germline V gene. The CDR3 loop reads CASSPKTGHSGNTIYF. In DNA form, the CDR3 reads TGTGCCAGCTCACCGAAGACGGGACACTCTGGAAACACCATATATTTT.

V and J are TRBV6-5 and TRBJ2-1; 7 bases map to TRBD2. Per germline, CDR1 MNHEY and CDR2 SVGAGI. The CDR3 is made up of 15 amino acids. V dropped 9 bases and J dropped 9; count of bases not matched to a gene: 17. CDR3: CASRNGTGGGGEQFF. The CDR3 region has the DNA TGTGCCAGTCGTAATGGGACGGGGGGAGGAGGTGAGCAGTTCTTC.